The present T cell receptor (beta chain) was sequenced within a study of cytomegalovirus exposure and HLA in healthy donors. This CDR3 is built from 14 residues. Germline V gene lookup returns CDR1 KGHSH and CDR2 LQKENI. Deletions cut 4 bases from V and 3 bases from J, with 12 bases between. As to this clone: Its antigen is not known.

PCR primers comprised 60 Vbeta and 13 Jbeta primers. The method was immunoSEQ multiplex PCR; TCRdb's version includes in-frame clones alone and lacks a portion of them. The profile shows around 160,000 clones, around four fifths of them singletons. Study-wide points: When analyzed later, a missense DCLRE1C variant was found to be linked to TCR beta V- and J-gene trimming.

V usage is TRBV18 and J usage is TRBJ1-2, with D possibly matching TRBD1 (6 bases). Sample: PBMCs. This clonotype was sampled from a male donor in good health and CMV-seronegative. CDR3 in DNA: TGTGCCAGCTCACGAACAGGGTGGGACTATGGCTACACCTTC. Protein: CASSRTGWDYGYTF. The variable domain in full, completed from reference TRBV18 and TRBJ1-2, reads NAGVMQNPRHLVRRRGQEARLRCSPMKGHSHVYWYRQLPEEGLKFMVYLQKENIIDESGMPKERFSAEFPKEGPSILRIQQVVRGDSAAYFCASSRTGWDYGYTFGSGTRLTVV.